A selection of T cell receptor beta chains follows, all from one sample in a study of blood T cell repertoires in COVID-19. Generated by immunoSEQ multiplex PCR, the TCRdb table keeps only in-frame clones and is missing some. The sample records approximately 94,000 clones, 85% being singletons. Specimen: peripheral blood. These receptors were collected from a human donor in a cohort sampled during active COVID-19. Each CDR3 is given with its conserved first and last residue. Fields, in order: V gene, D gene, clone size, J gene, CDR3 DNA, CDR3 protein. D genes are given only for firm matches. The listing skips clone size in some rows; elsewhere it reads once, few, many or a size class.

TRBV15	.	.	TRBJ1-2	TGTGCCACCAGCAAAACAGGGTCCAACTATGGCTACACCTTC	CATSKTGSNYGYTF
TRBV6-5	.	.	TRBJ2-7	TGTGCCAGCAGGAGGGCCCGATTAAACGAGCAGTACTTC	CASRRARLNEQYF
TRBV3-1/TRBV3-2	TRBD1	once	TRBJ2-3	TGTGCCAGCAGTCGAGGGGGCATCGGCACAGATACGCAGTATTTT	CASSRGGIGTDTQYF
TRBV7-2	.	.	TRBJ1-6	TGTGCCAGCAGCCGCACCAAACAGGGCTGGAATTCACCCCTCCACTTT	CASSRTKQGWNSPLHF
TRBV19	.	.	TRBJ2-7	TGTGCCAGTAGTCAGGGAGGAGGAGTCTACGAGCAGTACTTC	CASSQGGGVYEQYF
TRBV25-1	.	.	TRBJ1-4	TGTGCCAGCAGTGAATCCGGGAGGATTTCTAATGAAAAACTGTTTTTT	CASSESGRISNEKLFF
TRBV12-3/TRBV12-4	TRBD1	few	TRBJ1-6	TGTGCCAGCAGCCGGGACAGGGTTTCACCCCTCCACTTT	CASSRDRVSPLHF
TRBV6-6	TRBD1	.	TRBJ1-5	TGTGCCAGCACCTCAACAGGGGGGGCGGGTCAGCCCCAGCATTTT	CASTSTGGAGQPQHF
TRBV19	TRBD1	once	TRBJ1-2	TGTGCCAGTAGTTCTGGACAGGGTTATGGCTACACCTTC	CASSSGQGYGYTF
TRBV9	.	.	TRBJ1-1	TGTGCCAGCAGCCCCTGGGGGGGGCGCACTGAAGCTTTCTTT	CASSPWGGRTEAFF
TRBV27	.	.	TRBJ2-1	TGTGCCAGCAGGGTCAGGGGATTTGGCACCTACAATGAGCAGTTCTTC	CASRVRGFGTYNEQFF
TRBV12-5	TRBD2	.	TRBJ2-7	TGTGCTAGTGCCGGACTAGCGGGAATCGGGCAGTACTTC	CASAGLAGIGQYF
TRBV4-3	.	.	TRBJ2-7	TGCGCCAGCAGCCGGGGAGGAGCCCCCGGGAACGAGCAGTACTTC	CASSRGGAPGNEQYF
TRBV25-1	.	.	TRBJ1-2	TGTGCCAGCAGTTCAAGCTCAAGAGGGTATGGCTACACCTTC	CASSSSSRGYGYTF
TRBV18	TRBD1	.	TRBJ1-4	TGTGCCAGCTCACCGGGACAGGGGAGCGATGAAAAACTGTTTTTT	CASSPGQGSDEKLFF
TRBV3-1/TRBV3-2	.	once	TRBJ1-6	TGTGCCAGCAGCCCCTTGGGAGTTAATTCACCCCTCCACTTT	CASSPLGVNSPLHF
TRBV7-2	.	.	TRBJ1-5	TGTGCCAGCAGCTTGCTTACAGGGAATAGTCAGCCCCAGCATTTT	CASSLLTGNSQPQHF
TRBV7-2	TRBD1	once	TRBJ2-2	TGTGCCAGCAGCCAGACAGGGTTCAACACCGGGGAGCTGTTTTTT	CASSQTGFNTGELFF
TRBV11-3	.	once	TRBJ2-2	TGTGCCAGCAGTATTAAATACACCGGGGAGCTGTTTTTT	CASSIKYTGELFF
TRBV27	.	.	TRBJ2-2	TGTGCCAGCAGTGCGCAAACGACCGGGGAGCTGTTTTTT	CASSAQTTGELFF
TRBV4-1	TRBD2	.	TRBJ2-5	TGCGCCAGCAGCCAACCCGGTAGCGGGAGGGAGACCCAGTACTTC	CASSQPGSGRETQYF
TRBV5-1	.	.	TRBJ2-3	TGCGCCAGCAGCTTGGCGGGCCGGGACAAGGTCTCCCCGGGCGCACGGGATACGCAGTATTTT	CASSLAGRDKVSPGARDTQYF
TRBV11-2	TRBD2	.	TRBJ2-7	TGTGCCAGCAGCCCCGGGCTAGCGGGCTCCTACGAGCAGTACTTC	CASSPGLAGSYEQYF
TRBV5-5	.	.	TRBJ2-5	TGTGCCAGCAGCTTGACAGGGCCCCAGTATGGAGAGACCCAGTACTTC	CASSLTGPQYGETQYF
TRBV18	.	.	TRBJ1-1	TGTGCCAGCTCACCATCGCGGGTCAACACTGAAGCTTTCTTT	CASSPSRVNTEAFF
TRBV5-6	.	.	TRBJ1-1	TGTGCCAGCAGCTCGTACAGTGAAGCTTTCTTT	CASSSYSEAFF
TRBV6-5	.	once	TRBJ1-4	TGTGCCAGCGGAAGGGGGACTAATGAAAAACTGTTTTTT	CASGRGTNEKLFF
TRBV5-1	.	.	TRBJ1-1	TGCGCCAGCAATCAGGGAGGGACTGAAGCTTTCTTT	CASNQGGTEAFF
TRBV4-1	.	.	TRBJ2-2	TGCGCCAGCAGCCAAAGCTCCGGGGAGCTGTTTTTT	CASSQSSGELFF
TRBV5-6	.	.	TRBJ2-3	TGTGCCAGCAGCTTTTTAGGGGGGGCAGAAGATACGCAGTATTTT	CASSFLGGAEDTQYF
TRBV4-3	TRBD1	.	TRBJ1-1	TGCGCCAGCAGCCCACAGGGGGGGAGCACTGAAGCTTTCTTT	CASSPQGGSTEAFF
TRBV5-1	.	.	TRBJ1-2	TGCGCCAGCAGCTTGGGTTGGCAGGGTGGCTATGGCTACACCTTC	CASSLGWQGGYGYTF
TRBV9	.	.	TRBJ1-2	TGTGCCAGCAGCGCGCAGGGCACACCTAACTATGGCTACACCTTC	CASSAQGTPNYGYTF
TRBV7-2	.	.	TRBJ2-1	TGTGCCAGCAGCTTAGGCGGGGCGACCTACAATGAGCAGTTCTTC	CASSLGGATYNEQFF
TRBV5-4	.	.	TRBJ2-2	TGTGCCAGCAGCTTTGGAGCGAACACCGGGGAGCTGTTTTTT	CASSFGANTGELFF
TRBV7-2	.	.	TRBJ1-2	TGTGCCAGCAGCTTGCTTCGAGGCCGCAACTATGGCTACACCTTC	CASSLLRGRNYGYTF
TRBV2	TRBD2	.	TRBJ2-5	TGTGCCAGCAGTGAGAGGACTAGCGGGGGGATGCCGTACTTC	CASSERTSGGMPYF
TRBV19	.	.	TRBJ1-1	TGTGCCAGTAGTAGGGGGGACCTGGACACTGAAGCTTTCTTT	CASSRGDLDTEAFF
TRBV9	.	.	TRBJ2-7	TGTGCCAGCAGCGTAGGGCAGGCATACCGGTACGAGCAGTACTTC	CASSVGQAYRYEQYF
TRBV15	.	.	TRBJ2-2	TGTGCCACCTCTACTATGAACACCGGGGAGCTGTTTTTT	CATSTMNTGELFF
TRBV10-3	TRBD1	once	TRBJ2-7	TGTGCCATCAGTGACTCCGCCGGGACAGGGCTAAGCTCCTACGAGCAGTACTTC	CAISDSAGTGLSSYEQYF
TRBV11-2	.	.	TRBJ1-6	TGTGCCAGCAGCTTACGGACAGATTGGAATTCACCCCTCCACTTT	CASSLRTDWNSPLHF
TRBV5-4	.	.	TRBJ1-1	TGTGCCAGCAGCCCTATCTTAATACAGGGAAGAACTGAAGCTTTCTTT	CASSPILIQGRTEAFF
TRBV7-2	TRBD1	.	TRBJ1-2	TGTGCCAGCAGCTTGACAGGGAAGTATGGCTACACCTTC	CASSLTGKYGYTF
TRBV6-5	TRBD2	few	TRBJ2-1	TGTGCCAGCAGTACTAGCGGGACCACCTACAATGAGCAGTTCTTC	CASSTSGTTYNEQFF
TRBV6-5	.	once	TRBJ2-4	TGTGCCAGCAGTTACTTTAGGGGTGACAAAAACATTCAGTACTTC	CASSYFRGDKNIQYF
TRBV19	TRBD1	.	TRBJ1-1	TGTGCCAGTAGCCAGGGGGTAACAACTGAAGCTTTCTTT	CASSQGVTTEAFF
TRBV9	TRBD1	.	TRBJ1-3	TGTGCCAGCAGCGTACTAGGAAAGGACAGGGGCTCTGGAAACACCATATATTTT	CASSVLGKDRGSGNTIYF
TRBV10-1	TRBD1	.	TRBJ1-1	TGCGCCAGCAGTCAAACCGGGACAGGGACTTTCTTT	CASSQTGTGTFF
TRBV7-2	TRBD2	.	TRBJ2-3	TGTGCCAGCAGCTTCGGACTAGCGGGAGACACAGATACGCAGTATTTT	CASSFGLAGDTDTQYF
TRBV6-5	TRBD1	.	TRBJ2-1	TGTGCCAGCACCCCGACAGGGTCCTCCTACAATGAGCAGTTCTTC	CASTPTGSSYNEQFF
TRBV19	TRBD1	.	TRBJ2-2	TGTGCCAGTAGTATCGGCCGACAGGGGTTCGCCGGGGAGCTGTTTTTT	CASSIGRQGFAGELFF
TRBV14	.	.	TRBJ2-2	TGTGCCAGCAGCCAAAACGGGTTGGCCGGGGAGCTGTTTTTT	CASSQNGLAGELFF
TRBV5-5	TRBD1	.	TRBJ2-5	TGTGCCAGCAGCGTTGACAGGGGTCGGGAGACCCAGTACTTC	CASSVDRGRETQYF
TRBV6-1	.	once	TRBJ2-7	TGTGCCAGCAGTGAAAACGGAGCCTACGAGCAGTACTTC	CASSENGAYEQYF
TRBV20-1	.	.	TRBJ1-1	TGCAGTGCGAACTCAGGGGTGAGAGCTTTCTTT	CSANSGVRAFF
TRBV7-7	TRBD1	.	TRBJ2-2	TGTGCCAGCAGCTACCTCACAGGGGGCAACACCGGGGAGCTGTTTTTT	CASSYLTGGNTGELFF